What follows is one T cell receptor (beta chain) and its context. Its antigen is undetermined. CD45RO/CCR7/CD25/CD127/CD95/CD27 sorting isolated CD4+ naive, central memory, regulatory and stem cell-like memory cells. Sorted populations were all over 95% pure. The sequenced template was cDNA made from the entire isolated RNA. Libraries were prepared by immunoSEQ multiplex PCR; TCRdb keeps only in-frame clonotypes and omits some of them. Of 230,000 or so clones in the sample, more than 15% were seen once. With 3 bases clipped from V and 7 bases from J, the junction kept 7 bases outside the gene matches. The CDR3 extends over 14 amino acids. The V gene's germline CDR1 is LNHDA and CDR2 SQIVND (reference sequence). The data were taken from a study of beta chain features in type 1 diabetes. Study results and caveats: TCRB CDR3s from Type 1 diabetes patients were moderately but significantly shorter in all four CD4+ subsets.

This TCR was recovered from a man younger than 40 with type 1 diabetes. The source material was naive CD4+ T cells from blood. The genes are TRBV19 and TRBJ2-5; TRBD1 aligns across 8 bases. The CDR3 coding sequence is TGTGCCAGTAGTATGCTGGTGCAGGGGGCGACCCAGTACTTC. It is translated as CASSMLVQGATQYF.